This T cell receptor (beta chain) derives from a study of tumor-infiltrating lymphocytes in primary liver carcinoma (dated by TCRdb to between 2016 and 2019). Context from the whole study: Of the five patients (three men and two women, aged 30 to 69 years), four had hepatocellular carcinoma and one had combined HCC and intrahepatic cholangiocarcinoma. The study combined TCRbeta repertoire sequencing, expression microarrays and whole-exome sequencing across five regions of each liver tumor, with adjacent normal tissue and blood. The five patients had tumors staged T1-T3 N0M0, with maximum diameters ranging from 4.2 to 10 cm. A total of roughly 35 specimens from 5 patients underwent TCRbeta repertoire sequencing, comprising around 25 tumor regions, 5 adjacent noncancerous liver tissues and 5 peripheral blood samples. Each sample produced about 3.5 to 7.13 million productive TCRbeta reads, and read depth showed no significant difference between tissue types. The roughly 25 tumor region samples were profiled with Agilent mRNA microarrays so that TCRbeta repertoire diversity could be related to the local molecular phenotype. Reproducibility between technical replicate repertoires was high, with correlation coefficients above 0.98 and mean shared-clone rates around 0.88. Results and caveats for the whole study, not just this receptor: Repertoire overlap was higher between tumor regions (mean around 35%) than tumor-adjacent (approximately 17%) or tumor-blood (about 14%) pairs, consistent with antigen-driven expansion. Just about 7-25% of top clones turned up in all five regions of a tumor, which suggests spatial heterogeneity among tumor-infiltrating T cells. Because the samples were bulk and unsorted, CD4+ and CD8+ T cell repertoires could not be compared. Only the TCR beta chain was sequenced, so true repertoire diversity is likely underestimated because unpaired alpha chains were not captured. Only 4 or 5 patients were included in the study, and the authors note that the findings should be validated in a larger study. The top 250 clones accounted for a significantly greater share of the repertoire in tumors than in blood (p = 0.039).

The CDR3 spans 15 residues, from the cysteine through the phenylalanine. Solely the CDR3 DNA is kept, with 45 bases framed from the first base. V and J are trimmed by 3 bases and 2 bases, and the gene matches miss 3 bases of the junction. Total RNA and DNA were co-extracted without cell sorting from roughly 20-30 mg of bulk tissue using the AllPrep DNA/RNA mini kit. Between late 2015 and early 2016, 4 or 5 patients in China with histopathologically diagnosed primary liver carcinoma had surgical resection. At the time of sampling, the patients were treatment-naive and had chronic HBV infection. Five spatially separated regions were sampled per tumor: superior, inferior, left-lateral and right-lateral poles, plus the tumor centre. Histology showed that every tumor sample contained more than 80% viable tumor cells. Fresh tumor and adjacent tissue pieces were bisected; one half was stored in RNAlater at -80°C, the other sent for histology.

TCRbeta-specific cDNA was reverse-transcribed from 500 ng total RNA using a constant-region primer and ProtoScript II reverse transcriptase. The TCRbeta libraries were prepared through three rounds of nested multiplex PCR following a slightly modified ARM-PCR procedure. Each of the first two PCR rounds ran for about 10 cycles and used multiplex TRBV1-TRBV30 forward primers together with a Cbeta reverse primer. Sample barcodes and Illumina adapters were added in a final 25-cycle PCR using Deep VentR polymerase. Before sequencing, amplicons of 200-500 bp were gel-purified using a QIAquick gel extraction kit. An Illumina HiSeq 2500 was used to sequence the TCRbeta amplicons, generating 250-bp paired-end reads. The published analysis was carried out like this. Quality trimming of reads was performed with Trimmomatic v0.33, and paired reads were merged with FLASH v1.2.11 so that full CDR3 sequences could be recovered. V, D and J germline segments were assigned to the rearranged TCRbeta sequences by MiGEC v1.2.1b. Clonotype statistics, along with Shannon-Wiener diversity indices, were calculated using VDJtools v1.0.0. To reduce sampling bias, subsequent analyses other than the diversity analysis used only the 250 most abundant clonotypes in each sample. Using fastp at Q25 and MiXCR, TCRdb reprocessed the public reads and kept productive beta chains. Each entry merges the rows of one CDR3 protein and shows their most common DNA and genes. Here the V and J calls rest on TCRdb's processing, not on the authors' analysis. Recorded for this sample are about 130,000 distinct CDR3 sequences; around 60% of them occurred a single time. Jointly, the top ten make up about 8% of the sample.

This clonotype came up many times. Its antigen remains unidentified. No base qualities exist here, and no much larger clone lies one base off it. This sequence originates from a woman aged 55-69 years with primary liver carcinoma and hepatitis B virus infection. This sequence uses TRBV12-3 or TRBV12-4 and TRBJ2-2; 7 bases in between match TRBD1. The sample taken for sequencing was liver tumor tissue from sampling region 3. The cell subset or site tag for this specimen amounts to: tumor region T3, left-lateral pole. The nucleotides are TGTGCCAGCAGTTTCGACAGGGCTAACACCGGGGAGCTGTTTTTT. The resulting protein is CASSFDRANTGELFF.